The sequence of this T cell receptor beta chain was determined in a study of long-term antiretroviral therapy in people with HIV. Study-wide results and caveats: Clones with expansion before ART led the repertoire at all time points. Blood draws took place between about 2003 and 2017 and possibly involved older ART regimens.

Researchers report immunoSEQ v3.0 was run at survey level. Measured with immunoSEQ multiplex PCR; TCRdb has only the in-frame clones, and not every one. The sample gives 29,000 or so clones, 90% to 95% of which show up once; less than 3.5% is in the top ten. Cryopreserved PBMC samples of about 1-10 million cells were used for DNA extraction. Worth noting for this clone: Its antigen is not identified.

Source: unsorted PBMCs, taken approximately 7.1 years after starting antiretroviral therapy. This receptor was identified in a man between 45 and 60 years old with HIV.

In DNA, the CDR3 is TGTGCCAGCAGGGTCCGGGACAGATATCAGCCCCAGCATTTT. This gives the protein CASRVRDRYQPQHF. J is TRBJ1-5 and V is TRBV2, with TRBD1 matching 7 bases. V gave up 6 bases and J gave up 5 bases; unmatched junction bases: 7. CDR1 and CDR2 (germline): SNHLY, FYNNEI. This CDR3 spans 14 amino acids.